The clone carrying this TCR beta chain was counted at least ten times. Its antigen is unknown. Trimming pared 6 bases from V and 0 bases from J, leaving 12 bases between. Germline CDR1 is MNHEY and CDR2 is SVGEGT. The CDR3 contains 14 residues. The sample belongs to a study of blood T cells in healthy people across ages. Study-wide points: Fewer expanded clones and more diversity marked long-lived versus aged donors.

It was with a sample-barcoded 5' primer and a J-beta primer mix that a second PCR of roughly 7 to 12 cycles was run. TCRdb independently ran MiXCR on the 5' RACE reads; one entry per CDR3 protein. In the table there are 1.5 million to 2 million distinct CDR3 sequences, around 42% of which are singletons. The sample consisted of blood. V and J are TRBV6-2 or TRBV6-3 and TRBJ2-7, with TRBD2 as a possible D gene (5 bases). This clonotype was sampled from a human donor in good health. Here the CDR3 reads CASRKGLYSYEQYF. CDR3 in DNA: TGTGCCAGCAGGAAAGGACTTTACTCCTACGAGCAGTACTTC.